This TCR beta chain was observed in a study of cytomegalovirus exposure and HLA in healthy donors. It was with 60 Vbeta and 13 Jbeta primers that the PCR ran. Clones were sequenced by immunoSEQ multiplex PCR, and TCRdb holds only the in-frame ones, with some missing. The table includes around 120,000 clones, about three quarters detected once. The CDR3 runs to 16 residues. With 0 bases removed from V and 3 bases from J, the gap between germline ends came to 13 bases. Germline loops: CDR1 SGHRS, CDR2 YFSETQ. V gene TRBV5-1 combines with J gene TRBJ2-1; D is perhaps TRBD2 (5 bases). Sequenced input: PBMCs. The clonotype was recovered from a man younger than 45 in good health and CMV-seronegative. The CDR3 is CASSLDSPGLYNEQFF. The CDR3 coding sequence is TGCGCCAGCAGCTTGGACTCCCCCGGACTCTACAATGAGCAGTTCTTC.